This TCR beta chain was observed in a study of blood T cell repertoires in COVID-19. The table came from immunoSEQ multiplex PCR; TCRdb's copy has only in-frame clones and leaves some out. The table records 110,000 to 150,000 clones, under 90% of them present only once. Participant-reported clinical history was the basis for cohort assignment. This CDR3 has 14 amino acids. The ends lost 5 bases at V and 3 bases at J; junction bases unmatched: 6. The germline V gene encodes CDR1 SEHNR and CDR2 FQNEAQ (reference sequence). The TCR was taken from a woman aged 18-29 years who had been exposed to COVID-19. This rearrangement joins TRBV7-9 to TRBJ1-2, with 7 bases that match TRBD1. Sequenced: PBMCs or T cells enriched from blood (not recorded which). CDR3 sequence: CASSQFGTDYGYTF. In nucleotides, the CDR3 is TGTGCCAGCAGCCAGTTCGGGACAGACTATGGCTACACCTTC.